This record looks at one T cell receptor (beta chain) sequence and its context. This sample is part of a study of tumor-infiltrating lymphocytes in primary liver carcinoma. Study details: T1-T3 N0M0 was the stage of the tumors, which were 4.2 to 10 cm across.

The source of the blood RNA was unsorted whole blood, and germline DNA was extracted as well. The input was 500 ng total RNA; TCR beta cDNA was made from it with a constant-region primer. Amplification in three nested multiplex PCR rounds with slightly modified ARM-PCR gave rise to TCR beta libraries. Using its own MiXCR run on the multiplex PCR reads, TCRdb lists one record per CDR3 protein. Here the sample spans about 320,000 distinct CDR3 sequences, 50% to 70% being singletons. Sequencing used peripheral blood. This sequence was found in a man in his forties or fifties with primary liver carcinoma and hepatitis B virus infection.

Written as DNA, the CDR3 is TGTGCCAGCTCTGAAGGATCCGGGTTGGAGACCCAGTACTTC. This sequence encodes CASSEGSGLETQYF. The genes are TRBV2 and TRBJ2-5; D ambiguous. Looked up from germline, CDR1 is SNHLY and CDR2 is FYNNEI. The germline V and J ends were trimmed by 8 bases and 5 bases, with 18 bases remaining between them. CDR3 length: 14 amino acids.